This T cell receptor beta chain was identified in a study of blood T cell repertoires in COVID-19 (dated by TCRdb to 2018 to 2020). About the investigation overall: Collaborator samples came from the United States, Italy and Spain and covered acute and convalescent phases of COVID-19. The prospective study material was composed of cDNA or gDNA derived from T cells, B-cell-depleted T cells, or PBMCs. Deeply sampled blood TCRbeta repertoires from subjects exposed to, actively infected with, or recovered from COVID-19 were included in the dataset. The repertoires were released in a freely available public database intended as a resource for research on the immune response to SARS-CoV-2. Samples came from the ongoing ImmuneRACE study (first 160 participants) plus 1,254 subjects from 6 global collaborators. The sample metadata nearly always contained a de-identified subject ID, COVID-19 status, age in years and sex. HLA class I and class II types, where available, came from metadata supplied by the sample provider rather than from assay-based typing. The paper as a whole reports these results and caveats: The quantity of clinical and demographic metadata differed by source and by participant and was supplied without curation.

CDR1 and CDR2 were assigned from the germline V gene as MNHEY and SVGAGI. V loses 8 bases of germline sequence and J loses 5 bases, and the interval between the two ends is 12 bases. Spanning cysteine to phenylalanine, the CDR3 consists of 12 amino acids. CDR3 DNA is the only sequence kept; it has 36 bases, read in frame from the first base. This clone occurred once. The antigen it binds to is not known. There are no base qualities to consult, and no much larger clone falls within one base. The immunoSEQ Assay, a bias-controlled multiplex PCR, was used to amplify TCRbeta CDR3 regions from genomic DNA. Regarding the original processing steps: Nucleated cell counts per sample were estimated from amplification of reference gene primers within the assay. Sequence reads were collapsed and filtered to measure the absolute abundance of every unique TCRbeta CDR3 rearrangement. Productive Simpson clonality was computed per sample as the square root of Simpson's diversity index over productive rearrangements. Sourced from immuneACCESS, this table was stored by TCRdb with only in-frame sequences that have V and J called. A share of the clones is absent; for the studies checked, an unresolved V gene accounts for under half, and the remainder has no known explanation. Clone size and the V and J calls come from that table; the DNA yielded D and trimming. Within this sample are under 150,000 clones, with approximately 91% of them counted one time only. Under 9% of the sample lies in the top ten.

Samples from volunteer blood donors who had recovered from COVID-19 were contributed by a second Seattle source. Collaborating institutions collected whole blood in K2EDTA tubes following their own protocols. For TCRbeta analysis, collaborator samples were shipped as frozen whole blood, as isolated PBMCs, or as DNA extracted from either sample type. This TCR derives from a woman in her 70s who had recovered from COVID-19. The specimen was peripheral blood. The sequence links TRBV6-5 to TRBJ1-2; no D gene is confidently identified. The sequenced DNA: TGTGCCAGCGGAGGGCGGGGTTATGGCTACACCTTC. This gives the protein CASGGRGYGYTF.